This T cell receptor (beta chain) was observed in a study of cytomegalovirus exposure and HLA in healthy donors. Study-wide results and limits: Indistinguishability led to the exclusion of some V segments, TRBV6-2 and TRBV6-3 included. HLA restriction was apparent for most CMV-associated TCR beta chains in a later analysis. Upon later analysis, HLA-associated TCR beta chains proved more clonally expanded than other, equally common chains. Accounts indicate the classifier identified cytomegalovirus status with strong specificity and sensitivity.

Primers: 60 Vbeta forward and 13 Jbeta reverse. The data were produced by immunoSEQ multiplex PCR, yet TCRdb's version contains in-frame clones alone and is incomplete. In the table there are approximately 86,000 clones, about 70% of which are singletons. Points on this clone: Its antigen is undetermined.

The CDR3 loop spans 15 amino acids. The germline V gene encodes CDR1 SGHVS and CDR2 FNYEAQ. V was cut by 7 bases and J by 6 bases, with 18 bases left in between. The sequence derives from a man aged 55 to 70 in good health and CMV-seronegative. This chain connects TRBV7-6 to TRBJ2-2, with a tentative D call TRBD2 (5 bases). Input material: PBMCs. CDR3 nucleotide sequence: TGTGCCAGCATCGCGAGGGCTGGGGTGGCCGGGGAGCTGTTTTTT. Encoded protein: CASIARAGVAGELFF.